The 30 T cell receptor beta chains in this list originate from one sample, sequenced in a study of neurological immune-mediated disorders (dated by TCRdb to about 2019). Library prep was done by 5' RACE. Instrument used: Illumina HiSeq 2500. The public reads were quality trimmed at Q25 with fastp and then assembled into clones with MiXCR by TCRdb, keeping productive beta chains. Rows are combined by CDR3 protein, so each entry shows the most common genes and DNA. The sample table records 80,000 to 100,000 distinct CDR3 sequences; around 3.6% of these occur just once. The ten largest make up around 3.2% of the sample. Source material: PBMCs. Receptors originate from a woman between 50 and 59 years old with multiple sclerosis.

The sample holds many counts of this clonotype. The CDR3 DNA follows: TGCAGTGCTAGTTCGCAGGGGAGCACAGATACGCAGTATTTT. Translation: CSASSQGSTDTQYF. This chain connects TRBV20-1 to TRBJ2-3; possible D gene TRBD1, 6 bases. Germline values: CDR1 DFQATT, CDR2 SNEGSKA (reference sequence). Trimming cost V 3 bases and J 0 bases, with 10 bases left between them. This CDR3 comprises 14 residues.

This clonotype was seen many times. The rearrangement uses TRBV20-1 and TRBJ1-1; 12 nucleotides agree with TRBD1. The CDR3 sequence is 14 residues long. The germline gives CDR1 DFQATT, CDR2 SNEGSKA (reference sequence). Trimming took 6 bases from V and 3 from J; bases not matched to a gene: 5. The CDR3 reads CSAGQGAMDTEAFF. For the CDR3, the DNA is TGCAGTGCGGGACAGGGGGCGATGGACACTGAAGCTTTCTTT.

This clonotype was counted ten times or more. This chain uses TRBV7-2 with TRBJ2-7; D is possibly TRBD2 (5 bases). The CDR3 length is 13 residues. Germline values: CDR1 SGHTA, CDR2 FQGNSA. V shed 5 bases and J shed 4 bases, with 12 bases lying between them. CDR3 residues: CASSPNRGYEQYF. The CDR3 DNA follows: TGTGCCAGCAGCCCGAATCGGGGTTACGAGCAGTACTTC.

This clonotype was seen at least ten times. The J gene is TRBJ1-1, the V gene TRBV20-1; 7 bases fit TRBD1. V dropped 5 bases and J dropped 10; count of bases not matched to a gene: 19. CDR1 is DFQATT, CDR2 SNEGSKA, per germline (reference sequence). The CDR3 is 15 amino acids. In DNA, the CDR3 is TGCAGTGCTCGTGGTTCAGGGGGAGACCACCTTAGAGCTTTCTTT. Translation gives CSARGSGGDHLRAFF.

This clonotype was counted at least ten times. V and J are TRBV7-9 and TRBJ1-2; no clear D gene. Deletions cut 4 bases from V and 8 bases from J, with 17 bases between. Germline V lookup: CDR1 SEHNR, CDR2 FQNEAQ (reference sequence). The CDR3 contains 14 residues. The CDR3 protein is CASSYNLWEGGYTF. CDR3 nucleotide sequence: TGTGCCAGCAGCTACAATTTATGGGAGGGAGGCTACACCTTC.

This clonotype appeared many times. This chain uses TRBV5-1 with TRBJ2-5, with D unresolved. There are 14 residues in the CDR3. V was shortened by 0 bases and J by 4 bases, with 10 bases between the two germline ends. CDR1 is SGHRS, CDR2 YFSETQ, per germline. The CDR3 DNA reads TGCGCCAGCAGCTTGGGGGCAGAGAGAGAGACCCAGTACTTC. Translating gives CASSLGAERETQYF.

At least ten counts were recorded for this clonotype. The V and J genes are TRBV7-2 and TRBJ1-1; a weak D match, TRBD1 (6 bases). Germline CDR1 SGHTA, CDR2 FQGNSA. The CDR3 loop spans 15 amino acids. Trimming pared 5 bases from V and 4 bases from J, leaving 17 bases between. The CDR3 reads CASSLQGKWGTEAFF. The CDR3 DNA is TGTGCCAGCAGCCTACAGGGTAAATGGGGCACTGAAGCTTTCTTT.

The CDR3 reads CATSRSGPYYGYTF. The CDR3 nucleotides read TGTGCCACCAGCAGATCCGGTCCTTACTATGGCTACACCTTC. V and J are TRBV15 and TRBJ1-2; D gene ambiguous. CDR3 length equals 14 residues. The germline CDR1 and CDR2 sequences are LNHNV and YYDKDF (reference sequence). Between the trimmed V and J ends, which lost 2 bases and 3 bases, there was a span of 10 bases.

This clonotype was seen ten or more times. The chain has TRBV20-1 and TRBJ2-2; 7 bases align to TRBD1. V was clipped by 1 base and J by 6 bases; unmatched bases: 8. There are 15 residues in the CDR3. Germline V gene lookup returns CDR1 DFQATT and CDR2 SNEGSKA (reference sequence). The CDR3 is CSARAGDRHPGELFF. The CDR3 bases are TGCAGTGCTAGAGCTGGGGACAGACACCCCGGGGAGCTGTTTTTT.

The CDR3 sequence is CASSQQAGTGDYEQYF. For the CDR3, the DNA is TGTGCCAGCAGCCAGCAGGCCGGGACAGGAGACTACGAGCAGTACTTC. The V gene is TRBV4-2, the J gene TRBJ2-7, with 8 bases fitting TRBD1. The CDR3 totals 16 residues. Germline assignment: CDR1 LGHNA and CDR2 YNFKEQ. J lost 3 bases, V lost 3 bases, and 10 bases had no gene match.

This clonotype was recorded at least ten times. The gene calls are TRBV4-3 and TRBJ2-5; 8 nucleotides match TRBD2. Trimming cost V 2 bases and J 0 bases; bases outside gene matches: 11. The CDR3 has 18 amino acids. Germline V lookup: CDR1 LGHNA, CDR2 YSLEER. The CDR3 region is CASSQRSGGGGYQETQYF. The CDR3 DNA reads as TGCGCCAGCAGCCAACGGAGTGGTGGCGGGGGGTACCAAGAGACCCAGTACTTC.

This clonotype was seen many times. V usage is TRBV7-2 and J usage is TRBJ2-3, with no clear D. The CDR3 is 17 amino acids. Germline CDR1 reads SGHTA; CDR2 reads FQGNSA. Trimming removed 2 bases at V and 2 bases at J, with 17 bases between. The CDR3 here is CASSLIHALDPTDTQYF. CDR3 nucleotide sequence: TGTGCCAGCAGCTTAATTCATGCGCTGGACCCCACAGATACGCAGTATTTT.

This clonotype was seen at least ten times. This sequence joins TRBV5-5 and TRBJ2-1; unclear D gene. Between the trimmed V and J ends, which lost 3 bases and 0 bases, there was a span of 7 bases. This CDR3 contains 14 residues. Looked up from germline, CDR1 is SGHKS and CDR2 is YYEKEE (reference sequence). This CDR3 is CASSSVGSYNEQFF. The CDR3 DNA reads TGTGCCAGCAGCTCGGTGGGCTCCTACAATGAGCAGTTCTTC.

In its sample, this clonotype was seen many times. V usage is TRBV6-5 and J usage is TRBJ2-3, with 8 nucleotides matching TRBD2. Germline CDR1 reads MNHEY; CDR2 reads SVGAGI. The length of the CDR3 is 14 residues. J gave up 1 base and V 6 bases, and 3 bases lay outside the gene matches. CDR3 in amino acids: CASRERGRTDTQYF. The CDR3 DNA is TGTGCCAGCAGGGAGCGGGGGCGCACAGATACGCAGTATTTT.

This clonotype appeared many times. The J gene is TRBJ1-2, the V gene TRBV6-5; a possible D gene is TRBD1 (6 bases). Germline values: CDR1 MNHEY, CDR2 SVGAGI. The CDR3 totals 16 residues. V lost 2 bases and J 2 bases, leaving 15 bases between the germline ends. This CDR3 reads CASSYDSGGPNYGYTF. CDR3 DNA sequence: TGTGCCAGCAGTTACGATTCTGGGGGGCCCAACTATGGCTACACCTTC.

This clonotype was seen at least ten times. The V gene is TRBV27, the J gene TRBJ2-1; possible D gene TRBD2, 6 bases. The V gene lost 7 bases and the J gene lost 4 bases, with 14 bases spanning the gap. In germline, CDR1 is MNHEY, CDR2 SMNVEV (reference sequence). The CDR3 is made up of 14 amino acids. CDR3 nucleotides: TGTGCCAGCATCCCCCGGGGGAGATACAATGAGCAGTTCTTC. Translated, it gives CASIPRGRYNEQFF.

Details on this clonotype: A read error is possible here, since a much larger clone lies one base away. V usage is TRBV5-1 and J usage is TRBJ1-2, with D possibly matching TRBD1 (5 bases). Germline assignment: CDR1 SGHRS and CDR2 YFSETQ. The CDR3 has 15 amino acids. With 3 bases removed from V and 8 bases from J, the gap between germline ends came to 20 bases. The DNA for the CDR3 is TGCGCCAGCAGCTATTCCAAAGGGGACCGAATGGGCTACACCTTC. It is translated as CASSYSKGDRMGYTF. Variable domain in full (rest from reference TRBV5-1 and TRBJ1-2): KAGVTQTPRYLIKTRGQQVTLSCSPISGHRSVSWYQQTPGQGLQFLFEYFSETQRNKGNFPGRFSGRQFSNSRSEMNVSTLELGDSALYLCASSYSKGDRMGYTFGSGTRLTVV.

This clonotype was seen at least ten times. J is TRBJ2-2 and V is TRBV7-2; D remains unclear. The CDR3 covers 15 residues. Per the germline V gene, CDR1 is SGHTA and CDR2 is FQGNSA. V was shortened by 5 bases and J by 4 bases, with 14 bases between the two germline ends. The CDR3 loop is CASSLSGVSTGELFF. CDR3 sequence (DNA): TGTGCCAGCAGCCTGTCAGGAGTATCCACCGGGGAGCTGTTTTTT. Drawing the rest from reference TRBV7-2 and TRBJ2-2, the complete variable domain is GAGVSQSPSNKVTEKGKDVELRCDPISGHTALYWYRQSLGQGLEFLIYFQGNSAPDKSGLPSDRFSAERTGGSVSTLTIQRTQQEDSAVYLCASSLSGVSTGELFFGEGSRLTVL.

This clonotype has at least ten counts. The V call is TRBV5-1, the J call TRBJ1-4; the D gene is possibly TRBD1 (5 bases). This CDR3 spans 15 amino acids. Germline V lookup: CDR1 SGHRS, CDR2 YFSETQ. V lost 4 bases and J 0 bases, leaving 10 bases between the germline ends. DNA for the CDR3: TGCGCCAGCAGCGAAGGACACCCAACTAATGAAAAACTGTTTTTT. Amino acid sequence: CASSEGHPTNEKLFF.

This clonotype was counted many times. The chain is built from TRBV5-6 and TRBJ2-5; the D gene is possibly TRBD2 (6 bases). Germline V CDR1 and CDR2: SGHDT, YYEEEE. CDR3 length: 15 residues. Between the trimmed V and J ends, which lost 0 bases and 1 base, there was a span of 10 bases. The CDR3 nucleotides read TGTGCCAGCAGCTTGGTGGGGGGTCCCCAAGAGACCCAGTACTTC. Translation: CASSLVGGPQETQYF.

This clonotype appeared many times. The CDR3 sequence: CASSRPGTGPYGGELFF. The DNA of the CDR3 is TGTGCCAGCAGCCGACCCGGGACAGGGCCGTATGGCGGGGAGCTGTTTTTT. The J gene is TRBJ2-2, the V gene TRBV5-6; 9 nucleotides line up with TRBD1. Germline CDR1 and CDR2: SGHDT and YYEEEE. Trimming cost V 4 bases and J 7 bases; bases outside gene matches: 14. This CDR3 has 17 residues.

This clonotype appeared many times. This CDR3 reads CASQRGGSGEKLFF. As DNA, the CDR3 is TGTGCCAGCCAGAGGGGGGGCTCGGGTGAAAAACTGTTTTTT. This chain uses TRBV6-5 with TRBJ1-4, with D maybe TRBD1 (6 bases). Germline CDR1 reads MNHEY; CDR2 reads SVGAGI. The CDR3 runs to 14 residues. With 8 bases removed from V and 7 bases from J, the gap between germline ends came to 17 bases.

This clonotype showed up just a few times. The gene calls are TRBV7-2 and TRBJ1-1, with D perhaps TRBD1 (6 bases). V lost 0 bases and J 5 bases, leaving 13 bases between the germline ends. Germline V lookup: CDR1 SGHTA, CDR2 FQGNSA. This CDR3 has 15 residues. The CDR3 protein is CASSLAPGQGTEAFF. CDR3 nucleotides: TGTGCCAGCAGCTTAGCCCCGGGGCAGGGGACTGAAGCTTTCTTT.

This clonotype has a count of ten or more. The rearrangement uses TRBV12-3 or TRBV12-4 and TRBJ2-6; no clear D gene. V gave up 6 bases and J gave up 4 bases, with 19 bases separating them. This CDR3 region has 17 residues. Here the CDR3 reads CASSPTESRVGANVLTF. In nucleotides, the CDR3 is TGTGCCAGCAGCCCAACAGAGTCACGGGTAGGGGCCAACGTCCTGACTTTC.

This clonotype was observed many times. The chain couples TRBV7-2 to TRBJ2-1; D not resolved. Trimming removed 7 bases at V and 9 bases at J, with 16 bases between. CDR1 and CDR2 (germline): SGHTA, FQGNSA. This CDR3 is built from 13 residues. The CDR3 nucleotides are TGTGCCAGCACTCGCGAACGTAGGTCTGAGCAGTTCTTC. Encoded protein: CASTRERRSEQFF.

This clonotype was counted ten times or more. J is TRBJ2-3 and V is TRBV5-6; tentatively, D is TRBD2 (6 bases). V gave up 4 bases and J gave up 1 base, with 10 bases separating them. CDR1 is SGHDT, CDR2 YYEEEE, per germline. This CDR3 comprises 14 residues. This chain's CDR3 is CASSTGGGTDTQYF. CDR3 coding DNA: TGTGCCAGCAGCACAGGCGGGGGCACAGATACGCAGTATTTT.

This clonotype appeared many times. Here the CDR3 DNA reads TGCAGCGTTGAAGAGGTGTGGGAGACCCAGTACTTC. This sequence encodes CSVEEVWETQYF. This chain links TRBV29-1 with TRBJ2-5; D remains unclear. Germline loops: CDR1 SQVTM, CDR2 ANQGSEA. This CDR3 region has 12 residues. Deletions cut 0 bases from V and 5 bases from J, with 7 bases between.

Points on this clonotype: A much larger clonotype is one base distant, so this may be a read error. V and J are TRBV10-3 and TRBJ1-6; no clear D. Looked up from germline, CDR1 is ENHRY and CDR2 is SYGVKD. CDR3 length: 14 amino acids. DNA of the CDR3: TGTGCCATCAGTGTGAAGGGTGAAAATTCACCCCTCAACTTT. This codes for CAISVKGENSPLNF.

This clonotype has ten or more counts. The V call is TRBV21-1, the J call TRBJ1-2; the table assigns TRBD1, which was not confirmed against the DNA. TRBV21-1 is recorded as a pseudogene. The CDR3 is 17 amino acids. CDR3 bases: TGTGCCAGCAGCAAAAATGCCACAGGGGGTAATAACTATGGCTACACCTTC. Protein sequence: CASSKNATGGNNYGYTF.

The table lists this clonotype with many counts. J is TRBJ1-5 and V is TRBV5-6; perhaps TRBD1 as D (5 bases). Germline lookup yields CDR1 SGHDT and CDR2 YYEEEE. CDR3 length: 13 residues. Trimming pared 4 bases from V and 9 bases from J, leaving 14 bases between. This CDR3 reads CASSEGTVRPQHF. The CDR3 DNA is TGTGCCAGCAGCGAGGGGACTGTCCGGCCCCAGCATTTT.